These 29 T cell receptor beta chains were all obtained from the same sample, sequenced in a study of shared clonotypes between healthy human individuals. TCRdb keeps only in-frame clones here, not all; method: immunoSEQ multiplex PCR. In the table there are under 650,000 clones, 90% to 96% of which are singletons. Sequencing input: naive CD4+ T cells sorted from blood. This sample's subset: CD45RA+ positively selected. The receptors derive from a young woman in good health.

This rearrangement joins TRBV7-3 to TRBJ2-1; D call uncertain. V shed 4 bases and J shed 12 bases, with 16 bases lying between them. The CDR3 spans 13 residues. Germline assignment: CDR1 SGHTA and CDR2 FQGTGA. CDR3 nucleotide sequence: TGTGCCAGCAGCTCAGGATCGGAGTTTCGGCAGTTCTTC. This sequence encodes CASSSGSEFRQFF.

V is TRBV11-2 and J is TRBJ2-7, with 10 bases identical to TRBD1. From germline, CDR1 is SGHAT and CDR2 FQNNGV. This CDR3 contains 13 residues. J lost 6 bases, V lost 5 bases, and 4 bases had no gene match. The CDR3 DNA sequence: TGTGCCAGCAGCGGGACAGGGGTCGGCGAGCAGTACTTC. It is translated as CASSGTGVGEQYF.

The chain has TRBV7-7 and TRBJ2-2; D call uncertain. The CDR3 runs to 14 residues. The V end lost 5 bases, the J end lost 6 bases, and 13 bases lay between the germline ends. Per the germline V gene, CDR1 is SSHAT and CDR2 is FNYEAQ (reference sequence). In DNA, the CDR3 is TGTGCCAGCAGCCTCCTCTCCGCCTCCGGGGAGCTGTTTTTT. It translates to CASSLLSASGELFF.

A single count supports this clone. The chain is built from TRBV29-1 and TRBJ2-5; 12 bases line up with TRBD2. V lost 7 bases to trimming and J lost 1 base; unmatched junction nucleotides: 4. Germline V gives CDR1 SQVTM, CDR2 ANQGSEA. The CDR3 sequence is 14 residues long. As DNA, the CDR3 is TGCAGCGGGGGACTAGCGGGCCTCCAAGAGACCCAGTACTTC. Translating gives CSGGLAGLQETQYF.

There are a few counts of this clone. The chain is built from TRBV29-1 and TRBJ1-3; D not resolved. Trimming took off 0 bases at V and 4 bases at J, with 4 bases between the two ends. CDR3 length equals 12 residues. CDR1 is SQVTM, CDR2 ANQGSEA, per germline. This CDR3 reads CSVEDGGNTIYF. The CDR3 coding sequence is TGCAGCGTTGAAGACGGGGGAAACACCATATATTTT.

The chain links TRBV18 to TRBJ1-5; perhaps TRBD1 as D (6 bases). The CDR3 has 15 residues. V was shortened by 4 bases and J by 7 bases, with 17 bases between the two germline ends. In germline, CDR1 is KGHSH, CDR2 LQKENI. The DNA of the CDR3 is TGTGCCAGCTCACTAACGGAGGGGGTTGGGCAGCCCCAGCATTTT. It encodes CASSLTEGVGQPQHF.

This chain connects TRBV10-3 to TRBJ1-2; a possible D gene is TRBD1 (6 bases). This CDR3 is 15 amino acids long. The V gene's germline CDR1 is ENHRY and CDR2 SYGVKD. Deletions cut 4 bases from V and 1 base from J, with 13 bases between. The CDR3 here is CAISGGGIVNYGYTF. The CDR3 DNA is TGTGCCATCAGTGGAGGGGGGATAGTTAACTATGGCTACACCTTC.

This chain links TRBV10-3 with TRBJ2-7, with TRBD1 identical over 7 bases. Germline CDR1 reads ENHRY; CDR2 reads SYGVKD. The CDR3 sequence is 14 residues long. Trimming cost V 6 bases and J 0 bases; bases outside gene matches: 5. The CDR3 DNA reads TGTGCCATCAGAGGGGGACAGCTCTCCTACGAGCAGTACTTC. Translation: CAIRGGQLSYEQYF.

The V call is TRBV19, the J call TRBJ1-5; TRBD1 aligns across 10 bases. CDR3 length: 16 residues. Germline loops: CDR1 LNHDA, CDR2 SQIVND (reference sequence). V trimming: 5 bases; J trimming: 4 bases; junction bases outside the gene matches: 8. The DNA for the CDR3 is TGTGCCAGTAGTGGTGACAGGGGGCCCCTGAATCAGCCCCAGCATTTT. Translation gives CASSGDRGPLNQPQHF.

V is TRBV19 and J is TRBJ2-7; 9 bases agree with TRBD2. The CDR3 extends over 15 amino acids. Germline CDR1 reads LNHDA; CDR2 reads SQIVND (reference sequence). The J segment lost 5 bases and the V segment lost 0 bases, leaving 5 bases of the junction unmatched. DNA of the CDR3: TGTGCCAGTAGTATAGATAGCGGGAGTAGCGACGAGCAGTACTTC. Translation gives CASSIDSGSSDEQYF. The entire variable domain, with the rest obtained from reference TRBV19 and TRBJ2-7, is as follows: DGGITQSPKYLFRKEGQNVTLSCEQNLNHDAMYWYRQDPGQGLRLIYYSQIVNDFQKGDIAEGYSVSREKKESFPLTVTSAQKNPTAFYLCASSIDSGSSDEQYFGPGTRLTVT.

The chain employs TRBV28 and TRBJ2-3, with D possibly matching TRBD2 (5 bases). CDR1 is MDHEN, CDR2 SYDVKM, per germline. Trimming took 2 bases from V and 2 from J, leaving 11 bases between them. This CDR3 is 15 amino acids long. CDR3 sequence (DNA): TGTGCCAGCAGTTTAGGAGGCCCGTACACAGATACGCAGTATTTT. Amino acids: CASSLGGPYTDTQYF.

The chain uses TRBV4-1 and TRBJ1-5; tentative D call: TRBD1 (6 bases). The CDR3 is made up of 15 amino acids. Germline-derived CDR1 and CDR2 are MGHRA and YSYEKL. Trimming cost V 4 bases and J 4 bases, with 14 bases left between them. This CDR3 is CASSREQGRNQPQHF. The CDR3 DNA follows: TGCGCCAGCAGCCGAGAGCAGGGGCGGAATCAGCCCCAGCATTTT.

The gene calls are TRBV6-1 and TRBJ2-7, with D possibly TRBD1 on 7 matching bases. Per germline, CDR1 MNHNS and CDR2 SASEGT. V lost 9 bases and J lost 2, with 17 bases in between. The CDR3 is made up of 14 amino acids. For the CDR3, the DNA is TGTGCCAGTCTGCCTCCAGGGGGGACCTACGAGCAGTACTTC. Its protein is CASLPPGGTYEQYF.

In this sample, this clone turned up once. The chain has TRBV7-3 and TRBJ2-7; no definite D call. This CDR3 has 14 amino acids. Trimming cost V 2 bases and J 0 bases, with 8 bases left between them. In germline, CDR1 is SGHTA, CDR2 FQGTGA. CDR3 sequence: CASSLAARSYEQYF. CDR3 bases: TGTGCCAGCAGCTTAGCAGCGCGCTCCTACGAGCAGTACTTC.

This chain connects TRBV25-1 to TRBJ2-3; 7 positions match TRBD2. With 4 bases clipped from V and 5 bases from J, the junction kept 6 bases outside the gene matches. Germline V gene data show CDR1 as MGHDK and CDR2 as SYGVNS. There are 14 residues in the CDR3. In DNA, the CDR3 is TGTGCCAGCAGTGTGAGGCGGGAGAGAGATACGCAGTATTTT. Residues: CASSVRRERDTQYF.

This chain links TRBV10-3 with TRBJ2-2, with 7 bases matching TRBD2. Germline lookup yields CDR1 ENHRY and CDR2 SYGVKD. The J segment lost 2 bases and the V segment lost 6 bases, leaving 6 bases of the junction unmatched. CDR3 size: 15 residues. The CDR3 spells CAIRRGELNTGELFF. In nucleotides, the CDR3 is TGTGCCATCAGACGGGGGGAGCTAAACACCGGGGAGCTGTTTTTT.

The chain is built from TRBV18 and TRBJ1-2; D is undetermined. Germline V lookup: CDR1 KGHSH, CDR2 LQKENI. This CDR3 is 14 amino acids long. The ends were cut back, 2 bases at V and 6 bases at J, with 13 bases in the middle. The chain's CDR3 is CASSPTAMSDGYTF. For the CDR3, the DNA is TGTGCCAGCTCACCAACAGCTATGTCTGATGGCTACACCTTC.

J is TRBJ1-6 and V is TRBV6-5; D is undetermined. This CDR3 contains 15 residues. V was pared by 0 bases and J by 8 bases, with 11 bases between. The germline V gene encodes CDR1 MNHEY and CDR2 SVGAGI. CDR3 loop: CASSYSRRRDSPLHF. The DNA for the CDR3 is TGTGCCAGCAGTTACTCGCGCAGGAGAGATTCACCCCTCCACTTT.

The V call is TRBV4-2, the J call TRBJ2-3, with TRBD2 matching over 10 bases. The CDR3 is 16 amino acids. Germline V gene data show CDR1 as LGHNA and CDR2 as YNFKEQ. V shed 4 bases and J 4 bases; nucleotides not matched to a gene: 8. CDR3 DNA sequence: TGTGCCAGCAGCCCCGGAGTAGCGGGAGGTTCAGATACGCAGTATTTT. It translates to CASSPGVAGGSDTQYF.

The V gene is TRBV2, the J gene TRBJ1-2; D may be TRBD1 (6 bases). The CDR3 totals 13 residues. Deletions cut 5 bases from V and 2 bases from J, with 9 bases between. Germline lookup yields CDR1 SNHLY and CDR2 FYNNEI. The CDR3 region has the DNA TGTGCCAGCAGTATAGACAGGAACTATGGCTACACCTTC. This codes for CASSIDRNYGYTF.

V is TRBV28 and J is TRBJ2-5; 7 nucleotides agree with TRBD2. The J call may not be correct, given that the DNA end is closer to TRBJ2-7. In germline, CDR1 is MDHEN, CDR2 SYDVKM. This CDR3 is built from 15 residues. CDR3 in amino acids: CASSLDGAGHYEQYF. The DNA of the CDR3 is TGTGCCAGCAGTTTAGATGGAGCGGGGCACTACGAGCAGTACTTC.

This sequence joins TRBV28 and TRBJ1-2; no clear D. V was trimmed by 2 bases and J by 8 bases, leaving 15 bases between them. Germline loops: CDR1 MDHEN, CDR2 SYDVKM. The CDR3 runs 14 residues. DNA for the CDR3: TGTGCCAGCAGTTTAGGGAACGGGATGGAGGGCTACACCTTC. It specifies CASSLGNGMEGYTF.

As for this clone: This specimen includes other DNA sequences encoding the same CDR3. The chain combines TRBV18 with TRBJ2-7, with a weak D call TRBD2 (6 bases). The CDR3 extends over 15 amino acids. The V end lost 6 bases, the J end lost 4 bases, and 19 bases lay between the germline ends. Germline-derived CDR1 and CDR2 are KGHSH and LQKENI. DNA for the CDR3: TGTGCCAGCTCGCCCGGGACGGGAGTATCTTACGAGCAGTACTTC. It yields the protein CASSPGTGVSYEQYF. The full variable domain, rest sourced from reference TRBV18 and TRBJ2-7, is NAGVMQNPRHLVRRRGQEARLRCSPMKGHSHVYWYRQLPEEGLKFMVYLQKENIIDESGMPKERFSAEFPKEGPSILRIQQVVRGDSAAYFCASSPGTGVSYEQYFGPGTRLTVT.

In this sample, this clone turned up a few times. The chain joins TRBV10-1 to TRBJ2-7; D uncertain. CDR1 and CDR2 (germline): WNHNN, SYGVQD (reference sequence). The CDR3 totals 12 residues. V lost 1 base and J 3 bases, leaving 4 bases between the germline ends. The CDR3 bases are TGCGCCAGCAGTGAGTTCAGCTACGAGCAGTACTTC. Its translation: CASSEFSYEQYF.

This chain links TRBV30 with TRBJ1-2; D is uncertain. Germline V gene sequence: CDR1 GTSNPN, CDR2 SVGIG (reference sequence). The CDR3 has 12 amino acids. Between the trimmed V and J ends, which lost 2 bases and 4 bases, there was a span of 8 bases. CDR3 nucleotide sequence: TGTGCCTGGAGTAGACCTCCCTATGGCTACACCTTC. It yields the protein CAWSRPPYGYTF.

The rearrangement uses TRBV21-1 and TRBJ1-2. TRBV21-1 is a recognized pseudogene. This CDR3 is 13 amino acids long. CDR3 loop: CASRVHGNYGYTF. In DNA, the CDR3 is TGTGCCAGCAGAGTCCACGGGAACTATGGCTACACCTTC.

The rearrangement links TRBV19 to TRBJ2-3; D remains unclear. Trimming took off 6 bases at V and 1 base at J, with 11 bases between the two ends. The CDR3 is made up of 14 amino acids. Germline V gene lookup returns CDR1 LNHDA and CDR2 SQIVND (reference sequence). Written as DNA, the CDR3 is TGTGCCAGTAGCACGAGGTTCCGCACAGATACGCAGTATTTT. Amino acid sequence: CASSTRFRTDTQYF.

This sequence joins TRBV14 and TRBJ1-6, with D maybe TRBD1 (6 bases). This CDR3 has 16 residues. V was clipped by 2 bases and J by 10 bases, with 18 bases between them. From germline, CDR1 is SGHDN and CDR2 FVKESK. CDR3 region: CASSQTIRQGKSPLHF. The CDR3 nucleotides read TGTGCCAGCAGCCAAACGATTCGGCAGGGGAAATCACCCCTCCACTTT.

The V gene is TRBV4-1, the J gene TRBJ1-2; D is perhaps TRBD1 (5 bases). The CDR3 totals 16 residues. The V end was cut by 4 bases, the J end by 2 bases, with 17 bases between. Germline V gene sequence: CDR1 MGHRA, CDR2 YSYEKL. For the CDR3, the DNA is TGCGCCAGCAGCCGGGAACGGGACGGACAAAACTATGGCTACACCTTC. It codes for CASSRERDGQNYGYTF.